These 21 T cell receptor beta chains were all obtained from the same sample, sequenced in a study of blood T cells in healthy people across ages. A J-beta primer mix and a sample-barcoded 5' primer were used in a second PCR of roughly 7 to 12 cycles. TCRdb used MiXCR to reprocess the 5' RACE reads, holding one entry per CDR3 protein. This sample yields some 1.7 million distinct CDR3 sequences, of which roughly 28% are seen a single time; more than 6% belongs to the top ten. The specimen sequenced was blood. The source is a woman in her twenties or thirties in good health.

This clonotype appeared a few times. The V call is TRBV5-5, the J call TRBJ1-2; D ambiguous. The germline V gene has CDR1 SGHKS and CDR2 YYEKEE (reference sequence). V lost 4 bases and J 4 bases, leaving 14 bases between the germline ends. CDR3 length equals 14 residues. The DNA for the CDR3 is TGTGCCAGCAGCCTGGCTCTGGGAAGCTATGGCTACACCTTC. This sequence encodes CASSLALGSYGYTF.

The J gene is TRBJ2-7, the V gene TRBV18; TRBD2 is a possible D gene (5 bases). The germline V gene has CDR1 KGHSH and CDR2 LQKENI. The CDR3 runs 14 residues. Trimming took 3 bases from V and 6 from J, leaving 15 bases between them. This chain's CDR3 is CASSPMAGEGEQYF. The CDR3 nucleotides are TGTGCCAGCTCACCCATGGCGGGTGAGGGCGAGCAGTACTTC. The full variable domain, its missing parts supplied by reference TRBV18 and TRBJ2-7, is NAGVMQNPRHLVRRRGQEARLRCSPMKGHSHVYWYRQLPEEGLKFMVYLQKENIIDESGMPKERFSAEFPKEGPSILRIQQVVRGDSAAYFCASSPMAGEGEQYFGPGTRLTVT.

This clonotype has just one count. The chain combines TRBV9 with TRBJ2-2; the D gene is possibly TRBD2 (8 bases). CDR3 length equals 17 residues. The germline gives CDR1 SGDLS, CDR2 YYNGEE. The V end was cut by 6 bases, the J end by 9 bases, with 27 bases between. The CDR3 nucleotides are TGTGCCAGCAACCCGACAGGGACCCTTAGCGGGGCCCGGGAGCTGTTTTTT. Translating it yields CASNPTGTLSGARELFF.

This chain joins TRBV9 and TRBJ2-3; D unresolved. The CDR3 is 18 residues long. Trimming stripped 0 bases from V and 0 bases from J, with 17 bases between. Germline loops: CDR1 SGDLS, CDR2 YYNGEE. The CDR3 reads CASSVGPSFGWSTDTQYF. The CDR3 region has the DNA TGTGCCAGCAGCGTAGGCCCATCTTTCGGGTGGAGCACAGATACGCAGTATTTT.

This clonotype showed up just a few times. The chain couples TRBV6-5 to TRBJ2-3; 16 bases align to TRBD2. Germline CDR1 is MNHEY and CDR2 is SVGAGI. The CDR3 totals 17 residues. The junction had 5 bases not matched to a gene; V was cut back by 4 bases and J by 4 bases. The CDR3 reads CASSSTGTSGGADTQYF. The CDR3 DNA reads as TGTGCCAGCAGTTCCACCGGGACTAGCGGGGGGGCAGATACGCAGTATTTT.

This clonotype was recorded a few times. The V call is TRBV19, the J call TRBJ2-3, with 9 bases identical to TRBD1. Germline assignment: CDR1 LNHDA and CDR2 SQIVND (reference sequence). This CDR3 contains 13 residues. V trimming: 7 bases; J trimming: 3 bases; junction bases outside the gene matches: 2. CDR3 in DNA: TGTGCCAGTAAGACAGGGGGTACAGATACGCAGTATTTT. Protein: CASKTGGTDTQYF.

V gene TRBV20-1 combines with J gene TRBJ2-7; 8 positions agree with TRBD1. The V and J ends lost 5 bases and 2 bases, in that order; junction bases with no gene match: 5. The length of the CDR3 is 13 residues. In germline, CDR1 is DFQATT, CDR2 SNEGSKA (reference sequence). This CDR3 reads CSAVDRVAYEQYF. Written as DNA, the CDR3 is TGCAGTGCTGTGGACAGGGTAGCCTACGAGCAGTACTTC.

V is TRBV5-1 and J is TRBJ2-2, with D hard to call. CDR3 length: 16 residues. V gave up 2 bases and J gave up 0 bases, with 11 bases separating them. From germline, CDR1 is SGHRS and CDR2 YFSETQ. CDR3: CASSFGSASNTGELFF. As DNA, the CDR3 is TGCGCCAGCAGCTTTGGAAGCGCATCGAACACCGGGGAGCTGTTTTTT.

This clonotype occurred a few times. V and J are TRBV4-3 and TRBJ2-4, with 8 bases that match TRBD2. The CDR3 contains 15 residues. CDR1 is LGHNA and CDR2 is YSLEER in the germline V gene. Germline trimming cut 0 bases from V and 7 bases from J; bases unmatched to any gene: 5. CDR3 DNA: TGCGCCAGCAGCCAAGATACGGGGGGGGGCAACATTCAGTACTTC. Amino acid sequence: CASSQDTGGGNIQYF.

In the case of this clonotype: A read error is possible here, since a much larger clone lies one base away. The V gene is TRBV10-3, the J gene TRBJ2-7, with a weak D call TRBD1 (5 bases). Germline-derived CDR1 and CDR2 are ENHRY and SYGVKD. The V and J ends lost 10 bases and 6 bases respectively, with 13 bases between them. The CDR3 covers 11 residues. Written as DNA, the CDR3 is TGTGCCACCATGAAGGGGCTCGAGCAGTACTTC. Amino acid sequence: CATMKGLEQYF.

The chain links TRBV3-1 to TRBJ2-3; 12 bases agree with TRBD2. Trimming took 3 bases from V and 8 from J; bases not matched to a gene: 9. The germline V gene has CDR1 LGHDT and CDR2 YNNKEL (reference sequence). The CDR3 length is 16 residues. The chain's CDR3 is CASSHMTSGSPSTQYF. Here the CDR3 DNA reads TGTGCCAGCAGCCATATGACTAGCGGGAGCCCAAGTACGCAGTATTTT.

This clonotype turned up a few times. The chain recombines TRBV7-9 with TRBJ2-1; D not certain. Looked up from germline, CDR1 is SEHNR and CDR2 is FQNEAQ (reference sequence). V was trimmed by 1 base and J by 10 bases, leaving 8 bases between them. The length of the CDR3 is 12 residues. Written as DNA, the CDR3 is TGTGCCAGCAGCTTAGAGATTACCGAGCAGTTCTTC. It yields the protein CASSLEITEQFF.

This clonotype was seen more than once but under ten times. This CDR3 is CSASTGGRWNQPQHF. In DNA, the CDR3 is TGCAGTGCTTCTACAGGGGGAAGATGGAATCAGCCCCAGCATTTT. The V and J genes are TRBV20-1 and TRBJ1-5, with 8 positions matching TRBD1. The trim removed 5 bases at V and 4 bases at J, leaving 10 bases unmatched. CDR3 length: 15 residues. Germline values: CDR1 DFQATT, CDR2 SNEGSKA (reference sequence).

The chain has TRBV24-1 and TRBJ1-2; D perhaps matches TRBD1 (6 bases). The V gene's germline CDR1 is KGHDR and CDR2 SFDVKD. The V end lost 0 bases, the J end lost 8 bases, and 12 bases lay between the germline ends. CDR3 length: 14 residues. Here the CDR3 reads CATSDLQTGRGYTF. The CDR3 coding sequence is TGTGCCACCAGTGATTTGCAGACAGGACGGGGCTACACCTTC.

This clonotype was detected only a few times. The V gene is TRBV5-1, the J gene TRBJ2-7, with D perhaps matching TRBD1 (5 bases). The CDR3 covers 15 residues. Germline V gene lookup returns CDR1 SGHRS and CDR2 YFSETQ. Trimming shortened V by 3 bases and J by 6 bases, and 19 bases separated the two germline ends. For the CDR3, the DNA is TGCGCCAGCAGCTCATATACCCCAGGGTCCGCCGAGCAGTACTTC. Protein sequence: CASSSYTPGSAEQYF.

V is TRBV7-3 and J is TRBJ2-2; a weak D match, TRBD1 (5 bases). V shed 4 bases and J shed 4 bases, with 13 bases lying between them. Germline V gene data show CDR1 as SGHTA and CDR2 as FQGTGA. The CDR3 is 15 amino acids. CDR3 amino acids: CASSSDAGITGELFF. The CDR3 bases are TGTGCCAGCAGCTCCGACGCAGGGATCACCGGGGAGCTGTTTTTT.

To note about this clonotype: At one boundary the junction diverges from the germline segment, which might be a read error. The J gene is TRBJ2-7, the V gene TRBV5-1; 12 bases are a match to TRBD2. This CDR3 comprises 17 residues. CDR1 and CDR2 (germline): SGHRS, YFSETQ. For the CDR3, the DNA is TGCGTCAGCAGCTTGGAGGGGACTAGCGGGTGGACCTACGAGCAGTACTTC. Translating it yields CVSSLEGTSGWTYEQYF. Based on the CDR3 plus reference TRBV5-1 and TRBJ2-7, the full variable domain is KAGVTQTPRYLIKTRGQQVTLSCSPISGHRSVSWYQQTPGQGLQFLFEYFSETQRNKGNFPGRFSGRQFSNSRSEMNVSTLELGDSALYLCVSSLEGTSGWTYEQYFGPGTRLTVT.

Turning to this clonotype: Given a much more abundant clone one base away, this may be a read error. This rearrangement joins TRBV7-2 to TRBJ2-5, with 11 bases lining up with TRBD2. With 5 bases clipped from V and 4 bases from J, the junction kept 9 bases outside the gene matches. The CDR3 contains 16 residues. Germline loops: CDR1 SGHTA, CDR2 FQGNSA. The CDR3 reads CASSPATSGDPETQYF. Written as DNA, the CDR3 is TGTGCCAGCAGCCCGGCGACTAGCGGGGATCCAGAGACCCAGTACTTC.

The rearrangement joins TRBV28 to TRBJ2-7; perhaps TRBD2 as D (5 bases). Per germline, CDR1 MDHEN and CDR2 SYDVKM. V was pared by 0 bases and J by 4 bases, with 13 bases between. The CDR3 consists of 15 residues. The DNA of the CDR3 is TGTGCCAGCAGTTTATGGAGCAAGCGGTGGTACGAGCAGTACTTC. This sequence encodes CASSLWSKRWYEQYF.

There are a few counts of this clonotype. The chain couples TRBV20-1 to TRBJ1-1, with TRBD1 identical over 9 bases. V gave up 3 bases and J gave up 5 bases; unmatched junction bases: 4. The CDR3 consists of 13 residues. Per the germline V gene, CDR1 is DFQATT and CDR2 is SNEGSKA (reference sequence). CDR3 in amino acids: CSARGDRETEAFF. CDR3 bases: TGCAGTGCTAGGGGGGACAGGGAGACTGAAGCTTTCTTT.

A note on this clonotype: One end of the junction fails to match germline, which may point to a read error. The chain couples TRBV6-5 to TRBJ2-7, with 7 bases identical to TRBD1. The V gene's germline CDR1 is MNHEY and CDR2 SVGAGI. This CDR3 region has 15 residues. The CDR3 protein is CANSRRTGYTYEQYF. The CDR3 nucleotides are TGTGCCAACAGTCGTCGGACAGGCTATACCTACGAGCAGTACTTC.